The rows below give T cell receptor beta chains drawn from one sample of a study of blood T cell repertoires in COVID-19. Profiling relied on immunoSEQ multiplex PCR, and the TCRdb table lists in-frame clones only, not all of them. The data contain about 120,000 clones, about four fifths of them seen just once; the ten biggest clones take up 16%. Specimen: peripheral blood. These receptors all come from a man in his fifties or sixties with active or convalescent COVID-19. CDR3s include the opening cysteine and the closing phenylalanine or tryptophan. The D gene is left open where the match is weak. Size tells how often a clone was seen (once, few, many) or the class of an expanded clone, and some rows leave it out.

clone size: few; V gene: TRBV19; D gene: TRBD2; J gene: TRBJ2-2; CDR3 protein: CASSREGGELFF; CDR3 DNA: TGTGCCAGTAGCAGGGAGGGCGGGGAGCTGTTTTTT
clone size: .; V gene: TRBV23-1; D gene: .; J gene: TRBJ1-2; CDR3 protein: CASSQKMEGFYGYTF; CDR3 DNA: TGCGCCAGCAGTCAAAAGATGGAGGGTTTTTATGGCTACACCTTC
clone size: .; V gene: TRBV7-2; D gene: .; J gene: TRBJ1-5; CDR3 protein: CASSLRRGDQPQHF; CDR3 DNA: TGTGCCAGCAGCTTAAGACGCGGAGACCAGCCCCAGCATTTT
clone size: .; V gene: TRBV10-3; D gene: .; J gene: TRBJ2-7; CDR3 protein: CAISESGFSYEQYF; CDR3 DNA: TGTGCCATCAGTGAGTCGGGCTTCTCCTACGAGCAGTACTTC
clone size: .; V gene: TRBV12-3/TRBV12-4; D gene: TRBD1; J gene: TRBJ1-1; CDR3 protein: CASSRGRSTEAFF; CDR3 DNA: TGTGCCAGCAGTAGGGGGCGCAGCACTGAAGCTTTCTTT
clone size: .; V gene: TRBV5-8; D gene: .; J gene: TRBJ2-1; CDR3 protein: CASSLSAYHNEQFF; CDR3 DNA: TGTGCCAGCAGCTTATCAGCGTATCACAATGAGCAGTTCTTC
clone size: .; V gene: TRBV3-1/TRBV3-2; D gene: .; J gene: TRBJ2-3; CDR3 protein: CASSHFPGGGSTDTQYF; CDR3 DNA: TGTGCCAGCAGCCATTTCCCCGGGGGAGGTAGTACAGATACGCAGTATTTT
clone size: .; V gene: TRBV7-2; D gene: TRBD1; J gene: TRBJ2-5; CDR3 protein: CASSSSGQDQETQYF; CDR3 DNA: TGTGCCAGCAGCTCCTCCGGACAGGATCAAGAGACCCAGTACTTC
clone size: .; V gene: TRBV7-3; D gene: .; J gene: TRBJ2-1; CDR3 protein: CASSLLQGSYNEQFF; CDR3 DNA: TGTGCCAGCTCGCTCCTTCAGGGTTCCTACAATGAGCAGTTCTTC
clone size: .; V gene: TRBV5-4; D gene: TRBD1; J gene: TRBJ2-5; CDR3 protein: CASSLEGQGGILGETQYF; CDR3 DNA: TGTGCCAGCAGCTTGGAGGGACAGGGGGGAATCTTAGGAGAGACCCAGTACTTC
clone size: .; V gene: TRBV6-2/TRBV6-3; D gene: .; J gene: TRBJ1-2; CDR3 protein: CASSFDTSGRYGYTF; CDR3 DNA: TGTGCCAGCAGTTTCGATACATCGGGTCGCTATGGCTACACCTTC
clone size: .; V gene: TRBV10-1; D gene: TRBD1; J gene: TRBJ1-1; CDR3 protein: CASRGQGAGEVTEAFF; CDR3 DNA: TGCGCCAGCAGAGGACAGGGGGCGGGAGAGGTCACTGAAGCTTTCTTT
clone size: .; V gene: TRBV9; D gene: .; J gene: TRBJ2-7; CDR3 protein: CASSPTRDNSYEQYF; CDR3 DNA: TGTGCCAGCAGTCCAACTCGGGACAACTCCTACGAGCAGTACTTC
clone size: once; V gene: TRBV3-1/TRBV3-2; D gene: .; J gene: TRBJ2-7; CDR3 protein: CASTGSGEQYF; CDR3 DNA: TGTGCCAGCACTGGTTCGGGCGAGCAGTACTTC
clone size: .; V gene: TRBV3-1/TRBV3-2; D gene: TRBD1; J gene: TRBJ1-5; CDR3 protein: CASSRKGALEVSNQPQHF; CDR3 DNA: TGTGCCAGCAGCCGAAAGGGGGCCTTAGAGGTTAGCAATCAGCCCCAGCATTTT
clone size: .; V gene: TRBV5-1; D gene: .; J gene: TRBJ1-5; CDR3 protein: CASSLDGGSNQPQHF; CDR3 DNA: TGCGCCAGCAGCTTGGATGGCGGTAGCAATCAGCCCCAGCATTTT
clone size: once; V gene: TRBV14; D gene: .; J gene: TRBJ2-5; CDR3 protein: CASSQGVQETQYF; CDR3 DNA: TGTGCCAGCAGCCAGGGAGTCCAAGAGACCCAGTACTTC
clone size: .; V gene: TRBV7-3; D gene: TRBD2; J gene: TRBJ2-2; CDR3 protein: CASSSLGLAGGELFF; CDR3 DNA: TGTGCCAGCAGCTCGTTGGGACTAGCGGGCGGGGAGCTGTTTTTT
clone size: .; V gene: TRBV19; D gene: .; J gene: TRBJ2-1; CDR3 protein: CATTPQGRESYNEQFF; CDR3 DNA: TGTGCCACTACCCCACAGGGCAGGGAGAGTTACAATGAGCAGTTCTTC
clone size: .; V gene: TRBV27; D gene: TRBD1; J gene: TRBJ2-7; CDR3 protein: CASRSAQTGLGEQYF; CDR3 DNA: TGTGCCAGCAGAAGCGCCCAGACAGGGCTCGGCGAGCAGTACTTC
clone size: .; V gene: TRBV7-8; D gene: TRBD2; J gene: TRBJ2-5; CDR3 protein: CASSSTFTGTSGTKTQYF; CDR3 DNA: TGTGCCAGCAGCTCAACCTTTACCGGGACTAGCGGGACGAAGACCCAGTACTTC
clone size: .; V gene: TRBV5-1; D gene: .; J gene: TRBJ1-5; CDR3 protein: CASSVDPGYSNQPQHF; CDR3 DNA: TGCGCCAGCAGCGTGGATCCGGGTTATAGCAATCAGCCCCAGCATTTT
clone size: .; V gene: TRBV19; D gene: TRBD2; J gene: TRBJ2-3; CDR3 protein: CASRSGWNTDTQYF; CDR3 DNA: TGTGCCAGCCGTAGCGGGTGGAACACAGATACGCAGTATTTT
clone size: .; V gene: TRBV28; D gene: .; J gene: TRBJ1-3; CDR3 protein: CASSFDPRAGNTIYF; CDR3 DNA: TGTGCCAGCAGTTTCGACCCGAGGGCTGGAAACACCATATATTTT
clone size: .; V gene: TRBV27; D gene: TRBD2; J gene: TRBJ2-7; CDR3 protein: CASKMASGREQYF; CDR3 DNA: TGTGCCAGCAAAATGGCTAGCGGAAGGGAGCAGTACTTC
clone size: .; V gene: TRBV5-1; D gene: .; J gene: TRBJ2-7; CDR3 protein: CASSLGGRSYEQYF; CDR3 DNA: TGCGCCAGCAGCTTGGGGGGGCGTTCCTACGAGCAGTACTTC
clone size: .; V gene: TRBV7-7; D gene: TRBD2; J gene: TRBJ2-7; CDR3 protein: CASSPSGHTGDEQYF; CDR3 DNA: TGTGCCAGCAGCCCTAGCGGACACACCGGCGACGAGCAGTACTTC
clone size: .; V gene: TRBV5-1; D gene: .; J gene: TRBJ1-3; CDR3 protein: CASRGFIDYIGNTIYF; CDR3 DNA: TGCGCCAGCAGGGGCTTTATAGATTACATTGGAAACACCATATATTTT
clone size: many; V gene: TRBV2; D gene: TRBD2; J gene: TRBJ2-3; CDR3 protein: CASSGLAGGLVTDTQYF; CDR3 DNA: TGTGCCAGCAGTGGACTAGCGGGAGGCCTAGTCACAGATACGCAGTATTTT
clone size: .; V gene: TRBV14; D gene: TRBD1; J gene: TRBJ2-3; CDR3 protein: CASSQITTGVSTDTQYF; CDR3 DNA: TGTGCCAGCAGCCAGATCACAACAGGGGTTTCCACAGATACGCAGTATTTT
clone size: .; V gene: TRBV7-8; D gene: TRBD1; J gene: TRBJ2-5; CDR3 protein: CASSLVPPPYRGETQYF; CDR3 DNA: TGTGCCAGCAGCTTAGTCCCTCCTCCTTACAGGGGCGAGACCCAGTACTTC
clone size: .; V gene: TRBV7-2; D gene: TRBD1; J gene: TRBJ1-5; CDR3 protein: CASSPTGLNQPQHF; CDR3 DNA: TGTGCCAGCAGCCCGACAGGGCTAAATCAGCCCCAGCATTTT
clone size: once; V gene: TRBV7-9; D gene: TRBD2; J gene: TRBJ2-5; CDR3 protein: CASTRLAGGPGETQYF; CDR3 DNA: TGTGCCAGCACCCGTTTAGCGGGAGGGCCTGGGGAGACCCAGTACTTC
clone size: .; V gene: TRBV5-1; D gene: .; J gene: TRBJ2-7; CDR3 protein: CASSLAKGLEQYF; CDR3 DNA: TGCGCCAGCAGCTTGGCCAAAGGACTCGAGCAGTACTTC
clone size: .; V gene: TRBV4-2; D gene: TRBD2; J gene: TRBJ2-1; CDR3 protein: CASSQGVAGGNEQFF; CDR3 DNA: TGTGCCAGCAGCCAAGGGGTAGCGGGAGGGAATGAGCAGTTCTTC
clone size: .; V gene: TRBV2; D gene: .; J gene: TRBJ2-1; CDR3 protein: CASGLFGRQTYNEQFF; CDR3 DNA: TGTGCCAGCGGCTTATTTGGGAGGCAAACCTACAATGAGCAGTTCTTC
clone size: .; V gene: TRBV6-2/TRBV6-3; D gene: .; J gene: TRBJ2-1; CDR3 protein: CASSYRGLNNEQFF; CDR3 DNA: TGTGCCAGCAGTTACCGCGGACTGAACAATGAGCAGTTCTTC
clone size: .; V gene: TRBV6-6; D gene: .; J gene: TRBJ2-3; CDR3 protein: CASSYSIGTDTQYF; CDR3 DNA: TGTGCCAGCAGTTACTCTATAGGCACAGATACGCAGTATTTT
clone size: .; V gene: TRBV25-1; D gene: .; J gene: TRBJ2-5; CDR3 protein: CASSPRSGSKETQYF; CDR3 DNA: TGTGCCAGCAGTCCACGTAGCGGCTCGAAAGAGACCCAGTACTTC
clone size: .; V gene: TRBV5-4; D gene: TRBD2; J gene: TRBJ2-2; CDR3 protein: CASSVGLAAGELFF; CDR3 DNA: TGTGCCAGCAGCGTGGGACTAGCGGCCGGGGAGCTGTTTTTT
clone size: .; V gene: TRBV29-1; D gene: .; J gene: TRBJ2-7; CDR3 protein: CSVKKGPGDEQYF; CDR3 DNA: TGCAGCGTGAAAAAAGGGCCAGGGGACGAGCAGTACTTC
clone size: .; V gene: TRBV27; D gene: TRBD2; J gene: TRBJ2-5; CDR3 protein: CASSLSSGGTQYF; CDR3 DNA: TGTGCCAGCAGTTTATCTAGCGGGGGGACCCAGTACTTC
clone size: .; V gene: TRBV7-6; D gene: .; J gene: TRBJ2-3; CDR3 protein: CASSLGRTAKGPDTQYF; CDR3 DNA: TGTGCCAGCAGCTTAGGCAGGACGGCTAAGGGGCCAGATACGCAGTATTTT
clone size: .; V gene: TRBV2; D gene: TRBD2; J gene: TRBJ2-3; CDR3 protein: CASSGHQAGGPTDTQYF; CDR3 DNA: TGTGCCAGCAGTGGGCATCAAGCGGGAGGGCCCACAGATACGCAGTATTTT
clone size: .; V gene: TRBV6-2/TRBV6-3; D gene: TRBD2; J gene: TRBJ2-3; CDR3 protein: CASSLLAGADTQYF; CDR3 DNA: TGTGCCAGCAGTTTACTAGCGGGAGCAGATACGCAGTATTTT
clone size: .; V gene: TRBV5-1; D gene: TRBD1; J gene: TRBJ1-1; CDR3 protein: CASSLLTGALNTEAFF; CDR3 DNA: TGCGCCAGCAGCTTGTTGACAGGGGCCCTGAACACTGAAGCTTTCTTT
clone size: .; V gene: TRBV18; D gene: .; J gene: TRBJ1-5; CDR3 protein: CASSPGGTNQPQHF; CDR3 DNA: TGTGCCAGCTCACCAGGGGGGACTAATCAGCCCCAGCATTTT
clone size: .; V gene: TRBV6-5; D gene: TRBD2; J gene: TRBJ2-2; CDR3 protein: CASTRAGDSGELFF; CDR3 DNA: TGTGCCAGCACCAGGGCGGGAGATTCCGGGGAGCTGTTTTTT
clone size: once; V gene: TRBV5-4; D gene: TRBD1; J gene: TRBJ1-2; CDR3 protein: CASSYPGQGFGYTF; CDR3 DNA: TGTGCCAGCAGCTACCCGGGACAGGGATTCGGCTACACCTTC
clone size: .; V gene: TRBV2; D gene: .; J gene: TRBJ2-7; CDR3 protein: CASIPRGSYEQYF; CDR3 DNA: TGTGCCAGCATTCCCCGGGGCTCCTACGAGCAGTACTTC
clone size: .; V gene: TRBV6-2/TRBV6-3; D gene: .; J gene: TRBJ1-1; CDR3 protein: CASSYGSGQGNTEAFF; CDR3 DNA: TGTGCCAGCAGTTACGGGTCGGGCCAGGGGAACACTGAAGCTTTCTTT
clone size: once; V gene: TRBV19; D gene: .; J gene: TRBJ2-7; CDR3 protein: CASSIREQIYEQYF; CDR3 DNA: TGTGCCAGTAGTATCCGGGAGCAAATCTACGAGCAGTACTTC
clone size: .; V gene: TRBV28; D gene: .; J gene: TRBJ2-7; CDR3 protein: CASTSLQRNYEQYF; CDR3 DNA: TGTGCCAGCACCTCTCTCCAGCGGAACTACGAGCAGTACTTC
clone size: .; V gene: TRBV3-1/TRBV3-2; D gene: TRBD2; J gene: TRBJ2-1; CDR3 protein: CASSQIGGTSGPSYNEQFF; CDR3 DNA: TGTGCCAGCAGCCAAATTGGCGGGACTAGCGGGCCCTCCTACAATGAGCAGTTCTTC
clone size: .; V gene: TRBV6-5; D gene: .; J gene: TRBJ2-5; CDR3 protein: CASSPRMGAETQYF; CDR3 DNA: TGTGCCAGCAGTCCGCGAATGGGGGCCGAGACCCAGTACTTC
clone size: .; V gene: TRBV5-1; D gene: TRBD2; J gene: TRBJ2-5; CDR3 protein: CASSSGLAAVQETQYF; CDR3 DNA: TGCGCCAGCAGTTCTGGACTAGCGGCCGTCCAAGAGACCCAGTACTTC
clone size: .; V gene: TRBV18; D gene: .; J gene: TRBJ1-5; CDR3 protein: CASSQDYSNQPQHF; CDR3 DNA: TGTGCCAGCTCACAGGACTATAGCAATCAGCCCCAGCATTTT
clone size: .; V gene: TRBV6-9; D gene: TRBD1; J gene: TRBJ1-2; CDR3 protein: CASSYRGPTGIGYGYTF; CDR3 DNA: TGTGCCAGCAGTTATCGGGGCCCGACAGGGATAGGCTATGGCTACACCTTC
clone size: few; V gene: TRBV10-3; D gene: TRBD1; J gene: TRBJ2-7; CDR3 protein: CAISAGTGALEQYF; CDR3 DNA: TGTGCCATCAGTGCTGGGACAGGCGCCCTGGAGCAGTACTTC